The present T cell receptor beta chain was sequenced within a study of CD8 T cells in Susac syndrome (dated 2019 in TCRdb). About the full investigation: Whether CD8+ T cell activation and differentiation in Susac syndrome was antigen driven was tested using repertoire sequencing. The research as a whole found: The number of individuals in the TCR sequencing and HLA analysis was acknowledged as relatively small.

As concerns this clonotype: The target of this receptor is not known. No much larger clone exists at a distance of one base, and base qualities are not known.

Peripheral blood CD8+ and CD4+ T cells from healthy donors, Susac syndrome patients and multiple sclerosis patients were profiled using high-throughput TCR beta sequencing. Healthy donors were included as age- and sex-matched controls. Bulk CD8+ and CD4+ T cells were purified by magnetic negative isolation, while CD8+ TEMRA cells were enriched using FACS. Blood was collected in EDTA tubes and processed within 24 hours, with PBMCs isolated through density gradient centrifugation. PBMCs destined for TCR sequencing were cryopreserved in liquid nitrogen and later thawed in a 37 °C water bath. The sorted or isolated CD4+, CD8+ and CD8+ TEMRA cells had a purity of 90% or higher. RNA was extracted with the RNeasy kit and about 0.45 to 1 ug was reverse transcribed using random hexamers. The immunoSEQ multiplex PCR assay, covering 54 Vbeta and 13 Jbeta segments, was used to amplify TCR beta CDR3 regions. To correct PCR amplification bias, a synthetic template baseline was used for both primer optimization and computational correction. Per the source publication's procedure: Reads were assigned to V, D and J genes according to IMGT and analyzed in immunoSEQ Analyzer, with only productive sequences retained. Clonality was computed as one minus Shannon entropy normalized by log2 of the number of productive unique sequences. For each patient and control, public and private clones were evaluated within the 100 most prevalent clones. A clone was defined as Susac-specific if it was absent from the healthy and MS cohorts, from 1052 published viral clones and from other ImmuneACCESS disease sequences. TCRdb itself trimmed the public reads at Q25 with fastp, ran MiXCR and retained productive beta chains. Every entry covers one CDR3 protein and lists the most common genes and DNA from its rows. The V and J calls follow TCRdb's processing rather than the paper's. This sample has 180,000 or so distinct CDR3 sequences in its table, and 85% to 95% of those were observed once. The ten largest make up around 0.093% of the sample.

The TCR was taken from a human donor in good health. The sequencing input was CD4+ T cells from PBMCs.

The nucleotides are TGTGCCAGCAGTTTCACACAGAGCTCCTACGAGCAGTACTTC. This encodes CASSFTQSSYEQYF. The chain employs TRBV12-3 or TRBV12-4 and TRBJ2-7; the D gene lacks a confident call. Its CDR3 holds 14 amino acids, cysteine through phenylalanine. Here the CDR3 DNA is all that survives: 42 bases in frame from base 1. Trimming costs V 3 bases and J 0 bases, and their ends lie 9 bases apart.